These T cell receptor beta chains were read from a single sample in a study of blood T cell repertoires in COVID-19. Some clones are missing from TCRdb's copy, which holds only in-frame ones; the method was immunoSEQ multiplex PCR. This sample has about 200,000 clones, with approximately 90% found just once. Sequenced material: peripheral blood. The receptor source for this set is a woman between 50 and 59 years old with COVID-19, enrolled during active disease. Each CDR3 is given with its conserved first and last residue. D genes are given only for firm matches. Clone size, where shown, is once, few, many, or a class for clones that have expanded.

d_call: .; clone_size: .; v_call: TRBV2; cdr3_length: 13; j_call: TRBJ2-1; cdr3_aa: CASTTQGYNEQFF; cdr3_nt: TGTGCCAGCACTACACAGGGTTACAATGAGCAGTTCTTC
d_call: TRBD1; clone_size: .; v_call: TRBV7-2; cdr3_length: 18; j_call: TRBJ1-4; cdr3_aa: CASSHRPGTGGGAEKLFF; cdr3_nt: TGTGCCAGCAGCCACCGTCCCGGGACAGGGGGAGGTGCTGAAAAACTGTTTTTT
d_call: .; clone_size: .; v_call: TRBV19; cdr3_length: 14; j_call: TRBJ1-1; cdr3_aa: CASSIRGVNTEAFF; cdr3_nt: TGTGCCAGTAGTATCCGGGGAGTGAACACTGAAGCTTTCTTT
d_call: .; clone_size: few; v_call: TRBV6-5; cdr3_length: 15; j_call: TRBJ1-3; cdr3_aa: CASVRTSGSGNTIYF; cdr3_nt: TGTGCCAGCGTCCGTACCTCAGGTTCTGGAAACACCATATATTTT
d_call: .; clone_size: once; v_call: TRBV19; cdr3_length: 14; j_call: TRBJ2-3; cdr3_aa: CASSILLSTDTQYF; cdr3_nt: TGTGCCAGTAGTATTCTCCTCAGCACAGATACGCAGTATTTT
d_call: .; clone_size: .; v_call: TRBV5-6; cdr3_length: 14; j_call: TRBJ1-1; cdr3_aa: CASSAGRLNTEAFF; cdr3_nt: TGTGCCAGCAGCGCCGGCAGGCTTAACACTGAAGCTTTCTTT
d_call: TRBD1; clone_size: .; v_call: TRBV14; cdr3_length: 16; j_call: TRBJ2-6; cdr3_aa: CASSQTGVPGANVLTF; cdr3_nt: TGTGCCAGCAGCCAGACAGGGGTGCCTGGGGCCAACGTCCTGACTTTC
d_call: .; clone_size: .; v_call: TRBV9; cdr3_length: 15; j_call: TRBJ1-2; cdr3_aa: CASSVDQSGTDGYTF; cdr3_nt: TGTGCCAGCAGCGTAGATCAAAGCGGGACGGATGGCTACACCTTC
d_call: .; clone_size: once; v_call: TRBV29-1; cdr3_length: 13; j_call: TRBJ1-5; cdr3_aa: CSVGGGFDQPQHF; cdr3_nt: TGCAGCGTTGGTGGGGGCTTTGATCAGCCCCAGCATTTT
d_call: .; clone_size: .; v_call: TRBV19; cdr3_length: 15; j_call: TRBJ2-5; cdr3_aa: CASSIDRTSQETQYF; cdr3_nt: TGTGCCAGTAGTATAGACAGGACTTCCCAAGAGACCCAGTACTTC
d_call: .; clone_size: .; v_call: TRBV27; cdr3_length: 14; j_call: TRBJ2-1; cdr3_aa: CASRRGGSYNEQFF; cdr3_nt: TGTGCCAGCAGGCGTGGGGGGAGTTACAATGAGCAGTTCTTC
d_call: .; clone_size: .; v_call: TRBV5-1; cdr3_length: 13; j_call: TRBJ2-5; cdr3_aa: CASSGGADETQYF; cdr3_nt: TGCGCCAGCAGCGGGGGGGCCGATGAGACCCAGTACTTC
d_call: TRBD1; clone_size: .; v_call: TRBV19; cdr3_length: 16; j_call: TRBJ1-6; cdr3_aa: CASSIGGQGGYSPLHF; cdr3_nt: TGTGCCAGTAGTATAGGGGGACAGGGCGGTTATTCACCCCTCCACTTT
d_call: .; clone_size: few; v_call: TRBV28; cdr3_length: 15; j_call: TRBJ1-2; cdr3_aa: CASSSPRSGGYGYTF; cdr3_nt: TGTGCCAGCAGTTCCCCCCGATCGGGAGGCTATGGCTACACCTTC
d_call: .; clone_size: .; v_call: TRBV5-4; cdr3_length: 12; j_call: TRBJ2-3; cdr3_aa: CASSPLADTQYF; cdr3_nt: TGTGCCAGCAGCCCCCTAGCAGATACGCAGTATTTT
d_call: .; clone_size: .; v_call: TRBV19; cdr3_length: 14; j_call: TRBJ1-2; cdr3_aa: CAGGETGRPHGYTF; cdr3_nt: TGTGCCGGGGGGGAGACAGGACGTCCGCATGGCTACACCTTC
d_call: .; clone_size: .; v_call: TRBV29-1; cdr3_length: 15; j_call: TRBJ2-4; cdr3_aa: CSVLDSPRGTDIQYF; cdr3_nt: TGCAGCGTTCTGGACAGCCCGAGGGGGACGGACATTCAGTACTTC
d_call: .; clone_size: once; v_call: TRBV9; cdr3_length: 14; j_call: TRBJ1-4; cdr3_aa: CASSSQGTNEKLFF; cdr3_nt: TGTGCCAGCAGCTCACAGGGAACTAATGAAAAACTGTTTTTT